This TCR beta chain is from a study of blood T cell repertoires in COVID-19. About the study: Collection of acute and convalescent COVID-19 samples took place in the United States, Italy and Spain. The cDNA or gDNA used as material had been derived from T cells, B-cell-depleted T cells, or PBMCs.

In the original analysis: Cell counts per sample came from amplifying reference gene primers. Repertoires were generated with immunoSEQ multiplex PCR, while TCRdb's copy carries only in-frame clones and drops some. V, J and clone size reflect that table, while D and trimming were determined from the DNA. The table lists 100,000 to 150,000 clones, 70% to 80% of them singletons. The length of the CDR3 is 15 residues. With 2 bases removed from V and 2 bases from J, the gap between germline ends came to 11 bases. Per germline, CDR1 SGDLS and CDR2 YYNGEE. This chain links TRBV9 with TRBJ1-5; TRBD1 is a possible D gene (6 bases). The sample taken for sequencing was peripheral blood. The receptor comes from a man aged 35-49 years with active or convalescent COVID-19. The CDR3 is CASSVESGGNQPQHF. The CDR3, as DNA: TGTGCCAGCAGCGTTGAGTCAGGGGGCAATCAGCCCCAGCATTTT.